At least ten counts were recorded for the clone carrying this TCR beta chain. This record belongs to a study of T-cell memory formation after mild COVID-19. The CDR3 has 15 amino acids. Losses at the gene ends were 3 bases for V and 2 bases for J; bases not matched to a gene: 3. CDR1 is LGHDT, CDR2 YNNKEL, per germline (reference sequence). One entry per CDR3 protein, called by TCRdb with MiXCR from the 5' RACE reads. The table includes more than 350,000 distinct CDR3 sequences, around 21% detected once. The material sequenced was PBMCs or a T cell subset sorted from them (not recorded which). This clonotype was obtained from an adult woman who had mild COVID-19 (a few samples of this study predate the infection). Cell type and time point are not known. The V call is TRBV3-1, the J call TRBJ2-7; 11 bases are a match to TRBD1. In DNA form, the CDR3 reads TGTGCCAGCAGCCACCCGGGACAGGGGGCCTACGAGCAGTACTTC. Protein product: CASSHPGQGAYEQYF.